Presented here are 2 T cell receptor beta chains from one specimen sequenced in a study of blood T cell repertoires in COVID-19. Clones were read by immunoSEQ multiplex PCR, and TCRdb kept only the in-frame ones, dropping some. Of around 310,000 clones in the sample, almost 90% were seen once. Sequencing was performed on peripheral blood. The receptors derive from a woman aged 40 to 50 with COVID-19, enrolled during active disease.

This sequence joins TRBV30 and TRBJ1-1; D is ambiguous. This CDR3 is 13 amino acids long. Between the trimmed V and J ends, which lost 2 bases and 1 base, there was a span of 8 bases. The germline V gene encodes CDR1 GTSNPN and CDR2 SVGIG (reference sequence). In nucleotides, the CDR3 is TGTGCCTGGAGTTACACCCAGAACACTGAAGCTTTCTTT. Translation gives CAWSYTQNTEAFF.

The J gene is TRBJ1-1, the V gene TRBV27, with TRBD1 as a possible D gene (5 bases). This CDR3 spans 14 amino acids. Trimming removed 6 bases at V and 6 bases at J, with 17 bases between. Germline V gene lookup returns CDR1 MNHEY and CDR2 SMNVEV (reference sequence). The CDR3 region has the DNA TGTGCCAGCAGCCCGGAGGGGTTTATTTCTGAAGCTTTCTTT. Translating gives CASSPEGFISEAFF.